Listed here are 24 T cell receptor beta chains from one sample, sequenced in a study of blood T cell repertoires in COVID-19. The data were produced by immunoSEQ multiplex PCR, yet TCRdb's version contains in-frame clones alone and is incomplete. The sample shows around 130,000 clones, just over 85% of them seen only once. Material for sequencing was peripheral blood. These receptor sequences come from a man aged 40-50 years with acute or convalescent COVID-19.

The chain is built from TRBV6-5 and TRBJ1-1; D possibly corresponds to TRBD1 (5 bases). Trimming removed 4 bases from V and 2 bases from J, with 8 bases in between. This CDR3 spans 13 amino acids. CDR1 MNHEY and CDR2 SVGAGI come from the germline V gene. The CDR3 loop reads CASSLTANTEAFF. The CDR3 DNA follows: TGTGCCAGCAGTTTGACAGCTAACACTGAAGCTTTCTTT.

The V and J genes are TRBV5-1 and TRBJ1-1; D perhaps matches TRBD1 (5 bases). Between the trimmed V and J ends, which lost 3 bases and 1 base, there was a span of 13 bases. In germline, CDR1 is SGHRS, CDR2 YFSETQ. The CDR3 totals 15 residues. The CDR3 coding sequence is TGCGCCAGCAGCTCAAAGACAGTAACGAACACTGAAGCTTTCTTT. This sequence encodes CASSSKTVTNTEAFF.

The genes are TRBV19 and TRBJ2-1, with 10 bases that match TRBD2. CDR1 LNHDA and CDR2 SQIVND come from the germline V gene (reference sequence). The trim removed 7 bases at V and 1 base at J, leaving 7 bases unmatched. The CDR3 runs 16 residues. The DNA for the CDR3 is TGTGCCAGTAACAGCGGGGGGGCCATATCCTACAATGAGCAGTTCTTC. Its protein is CASNSGGAISYNEQFF.

The gene calls are TRBV5-5 and TRBJ1-4; TRBD1 matches at 7 bases. This CDR3 is 16 amino acids long. Per germline, CDR1 SGHKS and CDR2 YYEKEE (reference sequence). After removal of 4 bases from V and 7 bases from J, the junction contained 13 bases not matched to a gene. The CDR3 protein is CASSPPPRGPAEKLFF. The CDR3 DNA follows: TGTGCCAGCAGCCCTCCTCCGAGGGGGCCGGCTGAAAAACTGTTTTTT.

The V call is TRBV6-5, the J call TRBJ2-2, with 8 bases that match TRBD1. There are 16 residues in the CDR3. In germline, CDR1 is MNHEY, CDR2 SVGAGI. Germline trimming cut 1 base from V and 1 base from J; bases unmatched to any gene: 2. CDR3 DNA sequence: TGTGCCAGCAGTTACTTTGGACAGGGGAACACCGGGGAGCTGTTTTTT. This encodes CASSYFGQGNTGELFF.

The rearrangement links TRBV7-9 to TRBJ2-7, with 11 bases aligning to TRBD1. The V gene's germline CDR1 is SEHNR and CDR2 FQNEAQ (reference sequence). V shed 5 bases, J shed 4 bases, and the junction held 7 bases outside the gene matches. CDR3 length: 15 amino acids. Here the CDR3 reads CASSPRDRGFYEQYF. The CDR3 DNA follows: TGTGCCAGCAGCCCACGGGACAGGGGGTTTTACGAGCAGTACTTC.

The chain uses TRBV5-5 and TRBJ2-7; D is perhaps TRBD2 (7 bases). The CDR3 has 15 residues. With 4 bases removed from V and 3 bases from J, the gap between germline ends came to 17 bases. CDR1 and CDR2 (germline): SGHKS, YYEKEE (reference sequence). The DNA of the CDR3 is TGTGCCAGCAGCCCTGGGGGGGGACACTTCTACGAGCAGTACTTC. Encoded protein: CASSPGGGHFYEQYF.

This rearrangement joins TRBV27 to TRBJ1-4; the D gene is possibly TRBD1 (5 bases). Germline CDR1 MNHEY, CDR2 SMNVEV (reference sequence). CDR3 length: 18 residues. The germline V and J ends were trimmed by 6 bases and 10 bases, with 30 bases remaining between them. CDR3 amino acids: CASRRVTSSGGARGKLFF. CDR3 nucleotide sequence: TGTGCCAGCAGACGAGTAACGAGCAGCGGGGGAGCACGTGGAAAACTGTTTTTT.

This sequence joins TRBV27 and TRBJ2-2; TRBD1 matches 7 bases. Germline V gene sequence: CDR1 MNHEY, CDR2 SMNVEV (reference sequence). The CDR3 has 14 amino acids. The ends lost 6 bases at V and 6 bases at J; junction bases unmatched: 7. Here the CDR3 DNA reads TGTGCCAGCAGGCTCGACAGGGCAGCCGGGGAGCTGTTTTTT. Protein: CASRLDRAAGELFF.

Here the CDR3 reads CSASQQAGDADTQYF. In DNA form, the CDR3 reads TGCAGTGCTAGTCAGCAAGCGGGAGACGCAGATACGCAGTATTTT. V usage is TRBV20-1 and J usage is TRBJ2-3, with TRBD2 matching over 8 bases. V was clipped by 3 bases and J by 4 bases; unmatched bases: 9. Germline CDR1 reads DFQATT; CDR2 reads SNEGSKA (reference sequence). The CDR3 consists of 15 residues.

This chain links TRBV19 with TRBJ1-2; the D gene is possibly TRBD1 (5 bases). V lost 10 bases, J lost 8 bases, and 14 bases lay in between. Per germline, CDR1 LNHDA and CDR2 SQIVND (reference sequence). This CDR3 region has 11 residues. DNA of the CDR3: TGTGCCACCTCCCAGGGAAACGGCTACACCTTC. Its translation is CATSQGNGYTF.

This rearrangement joins TRBV6-1 to TRBJ1-1, with D possibly being TRBD1 (5 bases). Looked up from germline, CDR1 is MNHNS and CDR2 is SASEGT. The CDR3 has 15 residues. The germline V and J ends were trimmed by 3 bases and 4 bases, with 15 bases remaining between them. The CDR3: CASSDSGEVRTEAFF. In nucleotides, the CDR3 is TGTGCCAGCAGTGATTCGGGGGAGGTGCGCACTGAAGCTTTCTTT.

CDR3 protein: CSVNPGQDTQYF. In DNA form, the CDR3 reads TGCAGCGTTAATCCAGGGCAAGATACGCAGTATTTT. This chain joins TRBV29-1 and TRBJ2-3, with TRBD1 as a possible D gene (5 bases). The CDR3 has 12 residues. Trimming took 5 bases from V and 5 from J, leaving 11 bases between them. CDR1 is SQVTM and CDR2 is ANQGSEA in the germline V gene.

V usage is TRBV5-4 and J usage is TRBJ1-4; TRBD1 agrees at 7 bases. Germline lookup yields CDR1 SGHNT and CDR2 YYREEE (reference sequence). The CDR3 has 15 residues. With 3 bases clipped from V and 4 bases from J, the junction kept 6 bases outside the gene matches. CDR3 in DNA: TGTGCCAGCAGCTGGGGGCGGGACAGTAATGAAAAACTGTTTTTT. Protein product: CASSWGRDSNEKLFF.

This clone occurred once. The genes are TRBV3-1 (or the pseudogene TRBV3-2) and TRBJ1-2; no firm D call. From germline, CDR1 is LGHDT and CDR2 YNNKEL (reference sequence). This CDR3 spans 11 amino acids. Trimming stripped 2 bases from V and 5 bases from J, with 3 bases between. The CDR3 nucleotides are TGTGCCAGCAGCCAAACTTATGGCTACACCTTC. The encoded protein is CASSQTYGYTF.

The chain is built from TRBV6-2 or TRBV6-3 and TRBJ1-6; D is unresolved. The CDR3 is 12 amino acids. Trimming removed 0 bases at V and 10 bases at J, with 4 bases between. Germline loops: CDR1 MNHEY, CDR2 SVGEGT. The CDR3 is CASSYSSSPLHF. The CDR3 DNA reads as TGTGCCAGCAGTTACTCCTCCTCACCCCTCCACTTT.

The CDR3 loop reads CASSLTTGRSQYF. The CDR3 DNA sequence: TGTGCCAGCAGCTTAACGACAGGGCGGTCCCAGTACTTC. The chain links TRBV11-3 to TRBJ2-5, with 7 bases fitting TRBD1. CDR1 and CDR2 from the germline V gene are SGHNT and YENEEA. With V trimmed by 2 bases and J by 9 bases, 6 bases remained unmatched. This CDR3 is 13 amino acids long.

The chain links TRBV15 to TRBJ2-2, with TRBD1 as a possible D gene (5 bases). Trimming left V 1 base short and J 0 bases short, with 6 bases between. The CDR3 covers 15 residues. The germline V gene has CDR1 LNHNV and CDR2 YYDKDF (reference sequence). CDR3 protein: CATSRGGANTGELFF. CDR3 nucleotides: TGTGCCACCAGCAGAGGGGGCGCGAACACCGGGGAGCTGTTTTTT.

For the CDR3, the DNA is TGTGCCAGCTCACTCAGCAGGGGTATGATGAACACTGAAGCTTTCTTT. Amino acids: CASSLSRGMMNTEAFF. This chain connects TRBV18 to TRBJ1-1; a weak D match, TRBD1 (6 bases). The V gene lost 4 bases and the J gene lost 0 bases, with 15 bases spanning the gap. CDR3 length: 16 amino acids. CDR1 and CDR2 (germline): KGHSH, LQKENI.

The gene calls are TRBV21-1 and TRBJ1-1; TRBD1, the table's D call, was not compared with the DNA. TRBV21-1 is tagged as a pseudogene. The CDR3 contains 15 residues. CDR3 loop: CASSLGGPGNTEAFF. CDR3 bases: TGTGCCAGCAGCCTTGGGGGCCCGGGGAACACTGAAGCTTTCTTT.

The sample holds one count of this clone. This chain joins TRBV14 and TRBJ2-2, with 9 bases aligning to TRBD1. V dropped 4 bases and J dropped 7; count of bases not matched to a gene: 4. The CDR3 has 14 residues. Germline V gene lookup returns CDR1 SGHDN and CDR2 FVKESK. The CDR3 protein is CASSRDRGIGELFF. The CDR3, as DNA: TGTGCCAGCAGCCGCGACAGGGGGATCGGGGAGCTGTTTTTT.

The rearrangement links TRBV30 to TRBJ1-3, with D unclear. Germline V gene lookup returns CDR1 GTSNPN and CDR2 SVGIG (reference sequence). The CDR3 has 14 residues. V was pared by 4 bases and J by 0 bases, with 10 bases between. The CDR3 sequence: CAWKREASGNTIYF. The CDR3 DNA reads as TGTGCCTGGAAACGGGAAGCCTCTGGAAACACCATATATTTT.

The chain recombines TRBV14 with TRBJ1-4, with 8 bases fitting TRBD1. With V trimmed by 4 bases and J by 7 bases, 8 bases remained unmatched. CDR1 is SGHDN and CDR2 is FVKESK in the germline V gene. The CDR3 consists of 15 residues. The CDR3 region has the DNA TGTGCCAGCAGCCTGCGACAGGGGTTAAGTGAAAAACTGTTTTTT. Its protein product is CASSLRQGLSEKLFF.

This chain connects TRBV6-1 to TRBJ2-3; a possible D gene is TRBD2 (6 bases). This CDR3 comprises 14 residues. V gave up 2 bases and J gave up 5 bases, with 11 bases separating them. The germline V gene encodes CDR1 MNHNS and CDR2 SASEGT. The CDR3 is CASSETGGRDTQYF. For the CDR3, the DNA is TGTGCCAGCAGTGAAACCGGGGGTAGAGATACGCAGTATTTT.